This T cell receptor beta chain was sequenced for a study of CD8+CD57+ T cells in acquired aplastic anemia. Patients sequenced had flow cytometry evidence of CD8+CD57+ cell expansion. Germline loops: CDR1 SNHLY, CDR2 FYNNEI. Trimming shortened V by 8 bases and J by 7 bases, and 7 bases separated the two germline ends. CDR3 length: 10 residues. CDR3 and TCR beta VDJ profiling relied on genomic DNA as the template. TCRdb used MiXCR to reprocess the reads, holding one entry per CDR3 protein. The sample has 150,000 to 200,000 distinct CDR3 sequences, 40% to 60% seen once; the top ten hold more than 30%. This clonotype was seen at least ten times. A single base separates this from a much larger clone, so it may be a read error.

Specimen: sorted CD4+, CD8+, or CD8+CD57+ T cells (not recorded which) from PBMCs. The receptor's source is a human donor with aplastic anemia. This chain links TRBV2 with TRBJ2-3; D ambiguous. CDR3 protein: CASGANTQYF. CDR3 nucleotides: TGTGCCAGCGGTGCTAATACGCAGTATTTT.